This TCR beta chain was captured by sequencing in a study of human T cells and chemical hapten exposure. Study details: Throughout a study of roughly 25 weeks, patients underwent weekly scalp administration of diphenylcyclopropenone doses.

TCRdb passed the RACE reads through MiXCR, listing each CDR3 protein once. Of roughly 110,000 distinct CDR3 sequences in the sample, around 12% were seen once. The study, taken as a whole, reports: TCRs at a frequency above 1 in 1000 stayed unchanged with DPC sensitization.

CDR3 length: 17 residues. Germline V gene data show CDR1 as LGHDT and CDR2 as YNNKEL (reference sequence). V dropped 2 bases and J dropped 2; count of bases not matched to a gene: 4. Time point defined: pre-sensitization, week 0. The treatment here: therapeutic diphenylcyclopropenone sensitization with weekly scalp DPC. The sample holds a few counts of this clonotype. The antigen is not known. The sequence derives from a woman aged 45-59 years with alopecia areata. Some clones in this sample may be carry-over from other donors' samples. The gene calls are TRBV3-1 and TRBJ2-6, with 9 bases aligning to TRBD1. This material consisted of whole blood, taken in connection with sensitization to the hapten diphenylcyclopropenone (DPC). The DNA of the CDR3 is TGTGCCAGCAGCCAATACGGGACAGGGACTGGGGCCAACGTCCTGACTTTC. The encoded protein is CASSQYGTGTGANVLTF.